The 7 T cell receptor beta chains given below trace back to one sample, sequenced in a study of T cells in Graves' hyperthyroidism and ophthalmopathy. Regions amplified from RNA transcripts were the TCR beta CDR3 regions. Using the HTBI primer set, a first-round RT-PCR was run on the TCR CDR3. TCRdb reanalysed the multiplex PCR reads using MiXCR and keeps one entry per CDR3 protein. The sample lists hundreds of thousands of distinct CDR3 sequences, 14% occurring once. The sample consisted of blood. Receptor source: a woman between 18 and 30 years old with Graves' hyperthyroidism.

In its sample, this clonotype was seen many times. The chain recombines TRBV7-9 with TRBJ2-5; D remains unclear. Germline V CDR1 and CDR2: SEHNR, FQNEAQ (reference sequence). With 3 bases removed from V and 2 bases from J, the gap between germline ends came to 10 bases. This CDR3 has 14 residues. The CDR3 DNA follows: TGTGCCAGCAGCTTCCGGGTTGGACAAGAGACCCAGTACTTC. It codes for CASSFRVGQETQYF.

This clonotype has just a few counts. The chain recombines TRBV29-1 with TRBJ2-1; D ambiguous. With 0 bases removed from V and 6 bases from J, the gap between germline ends came to 15 bases. There are 15 residues in the CDR3. Germline-derived CDR1 and CDR2 are SQVTM and ANQGSEA. The CDR3 nucleotides read TGCAGCGTTGAAGATCGAACCCGGCGTGTCAATGAGCAGTTCTTC. This gives the protein CSVEDRTRRVNEQFF.

This clonotype was found a few times. This chain connects TRBV5-1 to TRBJ2-1; 7 positions match TRBD2. Germline CDR1 SGHRS, CDR2 YFSETQ. The ends lost 4 bases at V and 1 base at J; junction bases unmatched: 11. CDR3 length: 17 residues. CDR3 sequence: CASSGGRREKSYNEQFF. The CDR3 DNA follows: TGCGCCAGCAGCGGTGGAAGGCGGGAGAAGTCCTACAATGAGCAGTTCTTC.

This clonotype was seen ten or more times. The genes are TRBV29-1 and TRBJ2-3; a possible D gene is TRBD2 (6 bases). The CDR3 loop spans 15 amino acids. Germline-derived CDR1 and CDR2 are SQVTM and ANQGSEA. The germline V and J ends were trimmed by 3 bases and 2 bases, with 15 bases remaining between them. This chain's CDR3 is CSVDALGRHTDTQYF. The CDR3 DNA is TGCAGCGTTGATGCGCTAGGGAGGCACACAGATACGCAGTATTTT.

This clonotype was seen ten or more times. CDR3 region: CASSQFDLAEVDTQYF. In DNA, the CDR3 is TGTGCCAGCAGCCAATTTGATCTCGCGGAAGTAGATACGCAGTATTTT. The chain combines TRBV14 with TRBJ2-3; no clear D gene. The V gene lost 2 bases and the J gene lost 5 bases, with 17 bases spanning the gap. CDR1 SGHDN and CDR2 FVKESK come from the germline V gene. The CDR3 is 16 amino acids.

This clonotype has a count of ten or more. J is TRBJ2-1 and V is TRBV7-3; D may be TRBD1 (6 bases). The CDR3 length is 18 residues. Trimming removed 4 bases at V and 5 bases at J, with 24 bases between. CDR1 SGHTA and CDR2 FQGTGA come from the germline V gene. The CDR3 coding sequence is TGTGCCAGCAGCTCCGTCCTCCGGGGACACCATCCCAACAATGAGCAGTTCTTC. Amino acid sequence: CASSSVLRGHHPNNEQFF.

Details on this clonotype: A much larger clone differs by one base, so this may be a read error. For the CDR3, the DNA is TGTGCCAGCAGCTTAGGGCTCCGGCAGAACACTGAAGCTTTCTTT. Protein: CASSLGLRQNTEAFF. The chain is built from TRBV13 and TRBJ1-1; the D is unclear. The CDR3 runs 15 residues. The ends were cut back, 0 bases at V and 1 base at J, with 9 bases in the middle. Per the germline V gene, CDR1 is PRHDT and CDR2 is FYEKMQ (reference sequence).